The 19 T cell receptor beta chains reported below all come from one sample, sequenced in a study of monozygotic twins with inflammatory bowel disease. Using the 5' RACE reads, TCRdb records one entry per CDR3 protein without DNA. The sample data list under 200,000 distinct CDR3 sequences. The sequenced material came from blood. The receptors originated from a human donor with ulcerative colitis or Crohn's disease, or a healthy co-twin of an affected twin (not recorded which).

J is TRBJ2-1 and V is TRBV10-3; TCRdb's D gene call, TRBD1, goes unchecked for lack of DNA. Germline V gene data show CDR1 as ENHRY and CDR2 as SYGVKD. The CDR3 is made up of 15 amino acids. The CDR3 spells CAISDRGAVAYEQFF.

This chain connects TRBV2 to TRBJ2-5; TCRdb picks TRBD1, but there is no DNA to check that call. The germline V gene has CDR1 SNHLY and CDR2 FYNNEI. The CDR3 covers 12 residues. The CDR3 region is CASNGDTQTQYF.

The rearrangement uses TRBV25-1 and TRBJ2-1; the TCRdb call, TRBD2, lacks DNA for checking. Per germline, CDR1 MGHDK and CDR2 SYGVNS. CDR3 length: 17 residues. The CDR3 loop is CASRKLGWGLADNEQFF.

The chain links TRBV7-7 to TRBJ2-7. Germline V lookup: CDR1 SSHAT, CDR2 FNYEAQ (reference sequence). There are 13 residues in the CDR3. CDR3 residues: CASSLNPSHEQYF.

The chain carries TRBV5-1 and TRBJ1-1. The germline gives CDR1 SGHRS, CDR2 YFSETQ. The length of the CDR3 is 13 residues. CDR3 sequence reads: CASGFVGNTEAFF.

This chain joins TRBV5-5 and TRBJ2-7; lacking DNA, the TRBD1 call made by TCRdb goes unchecked. This CDR3 has 14 residues. Germline loops: CDR1 SGHKS, CDR2 YYEKEE (reference sequence). The CDR3: CASSRQDPTYEQYF.

The chain employs TRBV7-2 and TRBJ1-4. The CDR3 contains 14 residues. Per germline, CDR1 SGHTA and CDR2 FQGNSA. The chain's CDR3 is CASSFRGGEKKLFF. Full variable domain (outside the CDR3, taken from reference TRBV7-2 and TRBJ1-4): GAGVSQSPSNKVTEKGKDVELRCDPISGHTALYWYRQSLGQGLEFLIYFQGNSAPDKSGLPSDRFSAERTGGSVSTLTIQRTQQEDSAVYLCASSFRGGEKKLFFGSGTQLSVL.

CDR3 region: CASDSHPSYEQYF. The rearrangement uses TRBV28 and TRBJ2-7; no DNA is available, so the TRBD1 call from TCRdb remains unchecked. The CDR3 totals 13 residues. Per germline, CDR1 MDHEN and CDR2 SYDVKM.

The chain links TRBV5-1 to TRBJ1-5; with no DNA, the TCRdb D assignment of TRBD1 cannot be verified. Germline V CDR1 and CDR2: SGHRS, YFSETQ. The CDR3 extends over 16 amino acids. CDR3 sequence reads: CASSLGTGLKHQPQHF.

The chain has TRBV29-1 and TRBJ2-1; TCRdb's D gene call, TRBD2, goes unchecked for lack of DNA. The CDR3 has 14 amino acids. CDR1 is SQVTM, CDR2 ANQGSEA, per germline. The chain's CDR3 is CSAVSGRALNEQFF.

CDR3 in amino acids: CSALTGGHYGYTF. V usage is TRBV20-1 and J usage is TRBJ1-2; the D gene TCRdb calls, TRBD1, cannot be checked with no DNA. The CDR3 is 13 residues long. Germline CDR1 reads DFQATT; CDR2 reads SNEGSKA (reference sequence).

V gene TRBV2 combines with J gene TRBJ2-2; checking the TCRdb D call of TRBD2 is not possible without DNA. Germline lookup yields CDR1 SNHLY and CDR2 FYNNEI. The CDR3 has 15 residues. The CDR3 here is CASSASGIYTGELFF.

This chain joins TRBV13 and TRBJ2-7. Germline-derived CDR1 and CDR2 are PRHDT and FYEKMQ (reference sequence). The CDR3 covers 14 residues. This CDR3 is CASSPRLEYYEQYF.

The chain has TRBV7-9 and TRBJ1-2. The CDR3 spans 16 residues. Germline V gene lookup returns CDR1 SEHNR and CDR2 FQNEAQ (reference sequence). The CDR3 loop reads CASSFGSRPGNYGYTF. Together with reference TRBV7-9 and TRBJ1-2, the CDR3 gives the full variable domain: DTGVSQNPRHKITKRGQNVTFRCDPISEHNRLYWYRQTLGQGPEFLTYFQNEAQLEKSRLLSDRFSAERPKGSFSTLEIQRTEQGDSAMYLCASSFGSRPGNYGYTFGSGTRLTVV.

The chain links TRBV7-2 to TRBJ2-2; TCRdb's D call of TRBD2 is untestable without DNA. Germline loops: CDR1 SGHTA, CDR2 FQGNSA. The CDR3 extends over 14 amino acids. The CDR3 sequence: CASSFQGRTGELFF.

This chain connects TRBV18 to TRBJ2-1; without DNA, the TCRdb call of TRBD1 cannot be checked. The germline V gene has CDR1 KGHSH and CDR2 LQKENI. The CDR3 loop spans 14 amino acids. The CDR3 protein is CASSPVLGDNEQFF.

The chain couples TRBV5-1 to TRBJ2-4; absent DNA, TCRdb's TRBD2 call cannot be checked. Per the germline V gene, CDR1 is SGHRS and CDR2 is YFSETQ. The CDR3 sequence is 11 residues long. CDR3 region: CASRAGNIQYF.

The CDR3: CASSLRDYRVPYEQYF. The rearrangement joins TRBV5-1 to TRBJ2-7; TCRdb gives TRBD1 as the D gene, but with no DNA this cannot be confirmed. This CDR3 contains 16 residues. The germline gives CDR1 SGHRS, CDR2 YFSETQ.

The chain is built from TRBV19 and TRBJ2-1; as DNA is missing, the TRBD2 call by TCRdb cannot be tested. Germline assignment: CDR1 LNHDA and CDR2 SQIVND (reference sequence). The CDR3 has 16 residues. CDR3: CASSITGTSAYNEQFF.